Listed below are T cell receptor beta chains from one sample, sequenced in a study of beta chain features in type 1 diabetes. Using immunoSEQ multiplex PCR, the repertoire was profiled, and TCRdb retains in-frame clones only, with some absent. The sample has about 280,000 clones, around 16% seen once. The specimen sequenced was naive CD4+ T cells from blood. All receptors come from a man between 18 and 35 years old with type 1 diabetes. Both conserved end residues are part of each CDR3. The D gene is left open where the match is weak. Part of the rows lack a size; the others show once, few, many or a class for expanded clones.

J gene	clone size	D gene	V gene	CDR3 DNA	CDR3 protein
TRBJ2-7	.	TRBD2	TRBV7-2	TGTGCCAGCAGGTTCGCGGGAGGGTCGGACGAGCAGTACTTC	CASRFAGGSDEQYF
TRBJ1-2	.	TRBD1	TRBV29-1	TGCAGCGCCCAGCCCGGACAGGGGAGGTATGGCTACACCTTC	CSAQPGQGRYGYTF
TRBJ1-1	.	TRBD1	TRBV28	TGTGCCGGGCGGCCAGGGGGAGGGAACACTGAAGCTTTCTTT	CAGRPGGGNTEAFF
TRBJ1-2	.	.	TRBV30	TGTGCCTGGAGTGTAGGAGGGGCGGGAGACTATGGCTACACCTTC	CAWSVGGAGDYGYTF
TRBJ2-3	few	TRBD2	TRBV7-9	TGTGCCAGCAGCATCAGACTAGCGCCAGATACGCAGTATTTT	CASSIRLAPDTQYF
TRBJ1-1	.	.	TRBV28	TGTGCCAGCAGTTCAGTGTTGAACACTGAAGCTTTCTTT	CASSSVLNTEAFF
TRBJ2-7	.	TRBD2	TRBV5-1	TGCGCCAGCAGCTTGTGGTATGGGACTACCAACTACGAGCAGTACTTC	CASSLWYGTTNYEQYF
TRBJ2-4	few	.	TRBV14	TGTGCCAGCAGCCAAGGAGTGGTTCTCGGGGGAATTCAGTACTTC	CASSQGVVLGGIQYF
TRBJ1-6	.	.	TRBV7-2	TGTGCCAGCAGCTTAGGTTCAGGAGGGATACCCCTCCACTTT	CASSLGSGGIPLHF
TRBJ2-1	few	TRBD2	TRBV4-1	TGCGCCAGCAGCCAACTAGCGGGGTCCTACAATGAGCAGTTCTTC	CASSQLAGSYNEQFF
TRBJ1-5	.	TRBD1	TRBV18	TGTGCCAGCTCACCTGGGACAGGGGGCTTTCAGCCCCAGCATTTT	CASSPGTGGFQPQHF
TRBJ1-4	few	TRBD1	TRBV29-1	TGCAGCGTTGGTACAGGGGTTGCAACTAATGAAAAACTGTTTTTT	CSVGTGVATNEKLFF
TRBJ2-1	.	TRBD1	TRBV4-3	TGCGCCAGCAGCGGACAGGGGGCGGGCTACAATGAGCAGTTCTTC	CASSGQGAGYNEQFF
TRBJ1-5	.	.	TRBV19	TGTGCCAGAAGGGGGACGGGGAATCAGCCCCAGCATTTT	CARRGTGNQPQHF
TRBJ1-1	few	TRBD1	TRBV18	TGTGCCAGCTCACAGGGGGCTAACACTGAAGCTTTCTTT	CASSQGANTEAFF
TRBJ2-3	.	TRBD2	TRBV5-5	TGTGCCAGCAGCTTCGGGACTAGCGGGAGAGTTGATACGCAGTATTTT	CASSFGTSGRVDTQYF
TRBJ2-7	.	TRBD2	TRBV10-3	TGTGCCATCAGTGGACTAGCGGGACCTCAATACGAGCAGTACTTC	CAISGLAGPQYEQYF
TRBJ1-2	.	.	TRBV5-1	TGCGCCAGCAGCTTGGAGCCTAACTATGGCTACACCTTC	CASSLEPNYGYTF
TRBJ2-4	.	.	TRBV5-1	TGCGCCAGCAGCATTGGGGGGAAAAACATTCAGTACTTC	CASSIGGKNIQYF
TRBJ2-7	.	.	TRBV27	TGTGCCAGCCGCCGTTGGACAGACCCCTACGAGCAGTACTTC	CASRRWTDPYEQYF
TRBJ2-1	.	.	TRBV6-7	TGTGCCAGCACCCCGCCGGGCCAGGGTGGCAATGAGCAGTTCTTC	CASTPPGQGGNEQFF
TRBJ1-5	.	TRBD1	TRBV30	TGTGCCTGGAGCCAGGGACAGGGCGGCAATCAGCCCCAGCATTTT	CAWSQGQGGNQPQHF
TRBJ1-5	few	.	TRBV10-3	TGTGCCATCAGTGGACAGGTCAATCAGCCCCAGCATTTT	CAISGQVNQPQHF
TRBJ2-5	.	TRBD1	TRBV5-1	TGCGCCAGCAGCGTGAACTCCGGGACAGTGGAAGAGACCCAGTACTTC	CASSVNSGTVEETQYF
TRBJ2-7	.	.	TRBV7-2	TGTGCCAGCAGCTCAAGGACGCAGGGTGTATACGAGCAGTACTTC	CASSSRTQGVYEQYF
TRBJ2-7	.	.	TRBV6-6	TGTGCCAGCAGTTCTACCTACGAGCAGTACTTC	CASSSTYEQYF